Each of the 28 T cell receptor beta chains below was sequenced from the same sample in a study of human T cells and chemical hapten exposure. TCRdb itself ran the RACE reads through MiXCR, one entry per CDR3 protein. The sample consists of about 100,000 distinct CDR3 sequences, over 10% of them appearing once. Time point defined: patch test 2, 6 weeks after DPC sensitization. Treatment denoted: therapeutic diphenylcyclopropenone sensitization with weekly scalp DPC. The input for sequencing was whole blood, taken in connection with sensitization to the hapten diphenylcyclopropenone (DPC). Every receptor here comes from a woman in her 40s with alopecia areata. Some clones in this sample may be carry-over from other donors' samples.

This sequence joins TRBV12-3 or TRBV12-4 and TRBJ2-3, with no clear D. Trimming pared 3 bases from V and 1 base from J, leaving 5 bases between. CDR3 length: 13 residues. The DNA of the CDR3 is TGTGCCAGCAGTTTCGGCGGCACAGATACGCAGTATTTT. Translation gives CASSFGGTDTQYF.

This chain connects TRBV7-9 to TRBJ1-1; 7 nucleotides align to TRBD1. In germline, CDR1 is SEHNR, CDR2 FQNEAQ (reference sequence). CDR3 length equals 15 residues. V gave up 5 bases and J gave up 1 base; unmatched junction bases: 7. CDR3 DNA sequence: TGTGCCAGCAGCCCGACAGGGCTCTCGAACACTGAAGCTTTCTTT. Protein: CASSPTGLSNTEAFF.

This clonotype has more than one count but fewer than ten. V usage is TRBV29-1 and J usage is TRBJ2-1, with TRBD2 matching 7 bases. Trimming took 4 bases from V and 4 from J; bases not matched to a gene: 7. Germline-derived CDR1 and CDR2 are SQVTM and ANQGSEA. The CDR3 is 14 residues long. Written as DNA, the CDR3 is TGCAGCGTTGGCCCCCCTAGCGGTTACAATGAGCAGTTCTTC. Translation: CSVGPPSGYNEQFF.

The chain employs TRBV2 and TRBJ2-1; tentative D call: TRBD2 (5 bases). Germline CDR1 SNHLY, CDR2 FYNNEI. V lost 7 bases and J 2 bases, leaving 9 bases between the germline ends. This CDR3 is 13 amino acids long. The CDR3 DNA follows: TGTGCCAGCAAAAGGCGGGCCTACAATGAGCAGTTCTTC. Its protein product is CASKRRAYNEQFF.

A few counts support this clonotype. This chain joins TRBV15 and TRBJ2-1, with D perhaps matching TRBD1 (8 bases). There are 14 residues in the CDR3. V lost 6 bases, J lost 7 bases, and 16 bases lay in between. Per germline, CDR1 LNHNV and CDR2 YYDKDF (reference sequence). Written as DNA, the CDR3 is TGTGCCACCAGGCGGGGGACAGGATTTAATGAGCAGTTCTTC. Amino acid sequence: CATRRGTGFNEQFF.

This clonotype has a handful of counts. With a far larger clone one base away, a read error is the likely cause. The rearrangement links TRBV6-6 to TRBJ2-7; D is unresolved. The CDR3 runs to 11 residues. Deletions cut 4 bases from V and 7 bases from J, with 8 bases between. Germline CDR1 reads MNHNY; CDR2 reads SVGAGI (reference sequence). Here the CDR3 reads CASSFGREQYF. In DNA, the CDR3 is TGTGCCAGCAGTTTCGGACGGGAGCAGTACTTC.

This clonotype is judged medium-sized. CDR3 sequence: CASSDGTSTGELFF. The CDR3 DNA sequence: TGTGCCAGCAGTGACGGGACTAGCACCGGGGAGCTGTTTTTT. The rearrangement links TRBV6-4 to TRBJ2-2; 8 positions agree with TRBD2. Trimming removed 2 bases from V and 4 bases from J; junction bases left unmatched: 0. CDR1 MRHNA and CDR2 SNTAGT come from the germline V gene. The CDR3 is made up of 14 amino acids.

The table lists this clonotype with many counts. The chain combines TRBV6-5 with TRBJ1-2, with 8 bases that match TRBD1. The ends lost 10 bases at V and 3 bases at J; junction bases unmatched: 10. Germline assignment: CDR1 MNHEY and CDR2 SVGAGI. The CDR3 spans 14 residues. CDR3 sequence (DNA): TGTGCCACTTTAATGGCAGGGGGCCACTATGGCTACACCTTC. Residues: CATLMAGGHYGYTF.

This clonotype was detected many times. This chain joins TRBV27 and TRBJ2-1, with 9 bases identical to TRBD2. V dropped 5 bases and J dropped 8; count of bases not matched to a gene: 13. Germline values: CDR1 MNHEY, CDR2 SMNVEV (reference sequence). The CDR3 totals 16 residues. The CDR3 DNA follows: TGTGCCAGCAGTCCCTTCGCGGGGGGGACCGAGGATGAGCAGTTCTTC. Translating it yields CASSPFAGGTEDEQFF.

This clonotype was seen repeatedly, ten times or more. V and J are TRBV28 and TRBJ2-7; D not certain. The V and J ends lost 2 bases and 1 base respectively, with 12 bases between them. The CDR3 covers 15 residues. CDR1 is MDHEN, CDR2 SYDVKM, per germline. CDR3: CASSLGRTPSYEQYF. CDR3 coding DNA: TGTGCCAGCAGTTTAGGCAGAACACCATCCTACGAGCAGTACTTC.

A note on this clonotype: A much larger clone differs from this one at a single base, so this may be a read error. V is TRBV7-2 and J is TRBJ2-1; 10 positions match TRBD2. The CDR3 contains 15 residues. Germline V gene sequence: CDR1 SGHTA, CDR2 FQGNSA. The CDR3 DNA reads as TGTGCCAGCAGCCGGACTAGCGGAAACTACAATGAGCGGTTCTTC. Its protein is CASSRTSGNYNERFF.

This clonotype was observed many times. V and J are TRBV20-1 and TRBJ1-4; 10 positions agree with TRBD1. V was clipped by 3 bases and J by 6 bases; unmatched bases: 4. This CDR3 comprises 14 residues. Germline lookup yields CDR1 DFQATT and CDR2 SNEGSKA (reference sequence). The CDR3 region has the DNA TGCAGTGCTAGTCCCGGGACAGGGGATGAAAAACTGTTTTTT. This codes for CSASPGTGDEKLFF.

This clonotype was seen a handful of times. This chain links TRBV13 with TRBJ2-2; 11 bases agree with TRBD1. CDR1 PRHDT and CDR2 FYEKMQ come from the germline V gene (reference sequence). The CDR3 loop spans 16 amino acids. J gave up 0 bases and V 6 bases, and 3 bases lay outside the gene matches. CDR3 loop: CASRGTGGTNTGELFF. The CDR3 nucleotides read TGTGCCAGCAGAGGGACAGGGGGGACGAACACCGGGGAGCTGTTTTTT.

The CDR3, as DNA: TGTGCCAGCAGTTCGGCCGGGACAGGGGAGTACGAGCAGTACTTC. Its translation is CASSSAGTGEYEQYF. V usage is TRBV6-2 or TRBV6-3 and J usage is TRBJ2-7; 10 bases are shared with TRBD1. CDR1 is MNHEY and CDR2 is SVGEGT in the germline V gene. CDR3 size: 15 residues. J was trimmed by 4 bases and V by 4 bases; bases with no gene match: 7.

In its sample, this clonotype was seen a few times. The CDR3 DNA reads TGTGCCAGCAGCCTACAGGGGACAACCTACAATGAGCAGTTCTTC. Translated, it gives CASSLQGTTYNEQFF. The chain joins TRBV7-3 to TRBJ2-1, with 7 bases fitting TRBD1. The V gene's germline CDR1 is SGHTA and CDR2 FQGTGA. The trim removed 5 bases at V and 2 bases at J, leaving 6 bases unmatched. The CDR3 spans 15 residues.

This clonotype was detected many times. V and J are TRBV5-1 and TRBJ2-1; 12 bases are shared with TRBD1. Losses at the gene ends were 2 bases for V and 9 bases for J; bases not matched to a gene: 9. The CDR3 consists of 16 residues. Germline CDR1 reads SGHRS; CDR2 reads YFSETQ. CDR3 protein: CASSFNRDRGRAEQFF. CDR3 bases: TGCGCCAGCAGCTTTAACCGGGACAGGGGGCGCGCTGAGCAGTTCTTC.

The sample holds many counts of this clonotype. This chain joins TRBV15 and TRBJ2-7, with D maybe TRBD1 (6 bases). Per the germline V gene, CDR1 is LNHNV and CDR2 is YYDKDF (reference sequence). This CDR3 region has 15 residues. The germline V and J ends were trimmed by 2 bases and 2 bases, with 13 bases remaining between them. The CDR3 region has the DNA TGTGCCACCAGCAGAAAAAGTCCAGGGGCCTACGAGCAGTACTTC. Its protein product is CATSRKSPGAYEQYF. Together with reference TRBV15 and TRBJ2-7, the CDR3 gives the full variable domain: DAMVIQNPRYQVTQFGKPVTLSCSQTLNHNVMYWYQQKSSQAPKLLFHYYDKDFNNEADTPDNFQSRRPNTSFCFLDIRSPGLGDTAMYLCATSRKSPGAYEQYFGPGTRLTVT.

This clonotype was counted between two and nine times. The chain links TRBV6-5 to TRBJ2-1, with a weak D call TRBD1 (5 bases). CDR3 length equals 17 residues. V was cut by 5 bases and J by 2 bases, with 19 bases left in between. Germline CDR1 MNHEY, CDR2 SVGAGI. The CDR3 DNA reads TGTGCCAGCAGTCTGAAGAGTACAGGCCCTCCCTACAATGAGCAGTTCTTC. Translated, it gives CASSLKSTGPPYNEQFF.

V is TRBV11-3 and J is TRBJ2-1, with TRBD2 matching over 10 bases. From germline, CDR1 is SGHNT and CDR2 YENEEA. J was trimmed by 6 bases and V by 1 base; bases with no gene match: 6. The CDR3 consists of 16 residues. CDR3 bases: TGTGCCAGCAGCTTAGCAGGTAGCGGGAGGTTCAATGAGCAGTTCTTC. Encoded protein: CASSLAGSGRFNEQFF.

This clonotype was detected a few times. This rearrangement joins TRBV2 to TRBJ2-7; D unresolved. The V end was cut by 3 bases, the J end by 2 bases, with 17 bases between. Looked up from germline, CDR1 is SNHLY and CDR2 is FYNNEI. CDR3 size: 16 residues. The CDR3 sequence: CASSDLGFGPTYEQYF. The CDR3 bases are TGTGCCAGCAGTGACCTCGGGTTCGGCCCGACCTACGAGCAGTACTTC.

The chain recombines TRBV7-2 with TRBJ2-1, with a weak D call TRBD1 (6 bases). Germline V lookup: CDR1 SGHTA, CDR2 FQGNSA. V was pared by 5 bases and J by 6 bases, with 14 bases between. This CDR3 comprises 14 residues. The chain's CDR3 is CASSQQGSGNEQFF. The CDR3 DNA reads as TGTGCCAGCAGCCAACAGGGATCGGGCAATGAGCAGTTCTTC.

This clonotype showed up just a few times. The chain uses TRBV11-2 and TRBJ2-3; D is unresolved. V lost 0 bases, J lost 0 bases, and 7 bases lay in between. CDR1 SGHAT and CDR2 FQNNGV come from the germline V gene. CDR3 length: 15 amino acids. The CDR3 DNA sequence: TGTGCCAGCAGCTTAGAACAGTCTAGCACAGATACGCAGTATTTT. Its protein is CASSLEQSSTDTQYF.

This clonotype came up a few times. The chain is built from TRBV12-3 or TRBV12-4 and TRBJ1-3; no clear D. The CDR3 spans 13 residues. The V end was cut by 3 bases, the J end by 7 bases, with 10 bases between. The CDR3: CASSFSGINTIYF. As DNA, the CDR3 is TGTGCCAGCAGTTTCTCGGGAATCAACACCATATATTTT.

The V call is TRBV6-2 or TRBV6-3, the J call TRBJ2-1; 10 bases agree with TRBD2. V shed 6 bases, J shed 0 bases, and the junction held 2 bases outside the gene matches. This CDR3 has 15 amino acids. Germline V gives CDR1 MNHEY, CDR2 SVGEGT. The CDR3 DNA follows: TGTGCCAGCAGACCTAGCGGGGGCTCCTACAATGAGCAGTTCTTC. This encodes CASRPSGGSYNEQFF.

This clonotype appeared many times. The chain combines TRBV28 with TRBJ2-5; D unresolved. Germline V lookup: CDR1 MDHEN, CDR2 SYDVKM. V lost 4 bases to trimming and J lost 1 base, with 7 bases between them. The CDR3 is 13 amino acids. The CDR3 sequence is CASSWRTQETQYF. CDR3 sequence (DNA): TGTGCCAGCAGTTGGCGGACCCAAGAGACCCAGTACTTC.

This rearrangement joins TRBV7-2 to TRBJ2-3; 14 bases agree with TRBD2. CDR3 length: 19 amino acids. The trim removed 1 base at V and 6 bases at J, leaving 12 bases unmatched. Germline CDR1 and CDR2: SGHTA and FQGNSA. For the CDR3, the DNA is TGTGCCAGCAGCTTAGTAGGCCGACTAGCGGGAGGGCCCGGGGATACGCAGTATTTT. Its protein is CASSLVGRLAGGPGDTQYF.

This clonotype was counted ten times or more. The V gene is TRBV6-2 or TRBV6-3, the J gene TRBJ2-2; the match to TRBD2 covers 12 bases. The CDR3 length is 15 residues. Losses at the gene ends were 7 bases for V and 5 bases for J; bases not matched to a gene: 5. The germline CDR1 and CDR2 sequences are MNHEY and SVGEGT. The DNA for the CDR3 is TGTGCCAGCACACGACTAGCGGGGGTTACCGGGGAGCTGTTTTTT. Translated: CASTRLAGVTGELFF.

This sequence joins TRBV7-3 and TRBJ1-1; D possibly corresponds to TRBD1 (5 bases). The CDR3 extends over 13 amino acids. Trimming left V 5 bases short and J 3 bases short, with 10 bases between. Germline V gives CDR1 SGHTA, CDR2 FQGTGA. CDR3 in DNA: TGTGCCAGCAGCCCCTCCAGGGACACTGAAGCTTTCTTT. It codes for CASSPSRDTEAFF.